These 5 T cell receptor beta chains were sequenced from one sample in a study of blood T cell repertoires in COVID-19. Assay: immunoSEQ multiplex PCR; the TCRdb copy retains only in-frame clones and omits some. The sample includes about 190,000 clones, over 75% seen only once; the top ten take 5% to 8%. The sample was peripheral blood. Source of these receptors: a woman between 40 and 55 years old who had recovered from COVID-19.

The chain couples TRBV4-3 to TRBJ1-2; D remains unclear. Germline V gene sequence: CDR1 LGHNA, CDR2 YSLEER. The CDR3 contains 14 residues. V lost 1 base and J 4 bases, leaving 10 bases between the germline ends. DNA for the CDR3: TGCGCCAGCAGCCAAGCGGGTGGCGGCTATGGCTACACCTTC. Translation: CASSQAGGGYGYTF.

J is TRBJ2-5 and V is TRBV24-1; TRBD1 aligns across 7 bases. The V gene end was trimmed by 10 bases and the J gene end by 5 bases; junction bases not matched to a gene: 15. The CDR3 is 15 amino acids. Germline-derived CDR1 and CDR2 are KGHDR and SFDVKD. The CDR3 loop is CATTPGQRDGETQYF. In DNA form, the CDR3 reads TGTGCCACTACCCCGGGACAGAGAGACGGGGAGACCCAGTACTTC.

The rearrangement joins TRBV2 to TRBJ2-7, with D possibly matching TRBD2 (6 bases). The germline gives CDR1 SNHLY, CDR2 FYNNEI. Trimming removed 6 bases at V and 0 bases at J, with 15 bases between. The CDR3 is 15 amino acids. The CDR3 sequence is CASSKGNGGSYEQYF. CDR3 in DNA: TGTGCCAGCAGCAAGGGGAACGGGGGCTCCTACGAGCAGTACTTC. The full variable domain, rest sourced from reference TRBV2 and TRBJ2-7, is EPEVTQTPSHQVTQMGQEVILRCVPISNHLYFYWYRQILGQKVEFLVSFYNNEISEKSEIFDDQFSVERPDGSNFTLKIRSTKLEDSAMYFCASSKGNGGSYEQYFGPGTRLTVT.

V usage is TRBV27 and J usage is TRBJ1-5; 7 bases are a match to TRBD1. Trimming cost V 5 bases and J 9 bases; bases outside gene matches: 10. This CDR3 has 14 residues. Germline lookup yields CDR1 MNHEY and CDR2 SMNVEV (reference sequence). CDR3 protein: CASSPQQGIAPQHF. The CDR3 nucleotides are TGTGCCAGCAGTCCCCAACAGGGGATCGCGCCCCAGCATTTT.

This chain uses TRBV6-5 with TRBJ1-2; D is possibly TRBD1 (6 bases). The CDR3 has 12 amino acids. Between the trimmed V and J ends, which lost 5 bases and 12 bases, there was a span of 16 bases. Germline-derived CDR1 and CDR2 are MNHEY and SVGAGI. This CDR3 is CASSQAGTLNTF. The DNA of the CDR3 is TGTGCCAGCAGTCAGGCCGGGACACTCAACACCTTC.